A single sample is the source of the 19 T cell receptor beta chains below, sequenced in a study of regulatory T cells in long-lasting Graves disease. Combining iRepertoire HTBI primers with Arm-PCR of CDR3 regions, the authors built TCR beta libraries. Using its own MiXCR run on the multiplex PCR reads, TCRdb lists one record per CDR3 protein. Of approximately 400,000 distinct CDR3 sequences listed, around 21% are singletons. Stated time point: persistent/refractory GD, antithyroid drugs over 5 years with positive TRAb. RNA extracted from PBMCs served as the sequencing template. Sequencing was performed on peripheral blood mononuclear cells (PBMCs), taken when the disease was refractory, from a patient treated with antithyroid drugs. The receptors derive from a female donor with Graves disease.

This clonotype was detected ten times or more. This rearrangement joins TRBV11-2 to TRBJ1-4; possible D gene TRBD1, 6 bases. Germline V lookup: CDR1 SGHAT, CDR2 FQNNGV. CDR3 length equals 15 residues. Trimming pared 2 bases from V and 7 bases from J, leaving 14 bases between. CDR3 sequence: CASSLRGMWGEKLFF. The CDR3 nucleotides are TGTGCCAGCAGCTTAAGGGGGATGTGGGGTGAAAAACTGTTTTTT.

Worth noting for this clonotype: Its ends do not fully match the called genes, so a read error is possible. The rearrangement joins TRBV15 to TRBJ1-3; D unclear. The CDR3 spans 12 residues. Germline V CDR1 and CDR2: LNHNV, YYDKDF (reference sequence). CDR3 sequence (DNA): TGTGCCGCCAGCAGCTCTGGAAACACCATATATTTT. Its translation is CAASSSGNTIYF.

V is TRBV18 and J is TRBJ1-3, with 7 bases fitting TRBD1. The germline gives CDR1 KGHSH, CDR2 LQKENI. The length of the CDR3 is 14 residues. Germline trimming cut 3 bases from V and 3 bases from J; bases unmatched to any gene: 2. The CDR3 sequence is CASSPGTVGNTIYF. The DNA for the CDR3 is TGTGCCAGCTCACCCGGGACAGTTGGAAACACCATATATTTT. Looking up the rest from reference TRBV18 and TRBJ1-3 gives the full variable domain: NAGVMQNPRHLVRRRGQEARLRCSPMKGHSHVYWYRQLPEEGLKFMVYLQKENIIDESGMPKERFSAEFPKEGPSILRIQQVVRGDSAAYFCASSPGTVGNTIYFGEGSWLTVV.

This clonotype was recorded at least ten times. The chain is built from TRBV10-3 and TRBJ2-7; possible D gene TRBD1, 6 bases. The CDR3 contains 14 residues. V was clipped by 0 bases and J by 8 bases, with 14 bases between them. The V gene's germline CDR1 is ENHRY and CDR2 SYGVKD. The CDR3 DNA reads as TGTGCCATCAGTGAGTCCGGCCAGGGGTTTAAGCAGTACTTC. Protein: CAISESGQGFKQYF.

There are many counts of this clonotype. The junction shows a germline mismatch at one end, possibly a read error. The gene calls are TRBV27 and TRBJ2-7; D is unresolved. The CDR3 has 14 residues. In germline, CDR1 is MNHEY, CDR2 SMNVEV (reference sequence). CDR3 DNA: TGTGCCAGCAGCTTATCCCCAGGCTCCTACGAGCAGTACTTC. Translating it yields CASSLSPGSYEQYF.

The chain joins TRBV29-1 to TRBJ2-7; no definite D call. V dropped 4 bases and J dropped 0 bases, with 4 bases sitting between them. In germline, CDR1 is SQVTM, CDR2 ANQGSEA. This CDR3 region has 11 residues. The CDR3 spells CSVVNSYEQYF. The CDR3 nucleotides read TGCAGCGTTGTTAACTCCTACGAGCAGTACTTC.

This clonotype was recorded at least ten times. The DNA for the CDR3 is TGTGCCAGCAGCCAGGGGGCTTACGGCTACACCTTC. Protein product: CASSQGAYGYTF. V usage is TRBV6-1 and J usage is TRBJ1-2; 8 positions match TRBD1. The V segment lost 6 bases and the J segment 8 bases; nucleotides outside the gene matches: 5. CDR1 MNHNS and CDR2 SASEGT come from the germline V gene. The CDR3 totals 12 residues.

This clonotype has just a few counts. V gene TRBV4-1 combines with J gene TRBJ2-4, with D perhaps matching TRBD1 (5 bases). The germline V gene has CDR1 MGHRA and CDR2 YSYEKL. The CDR3 covers 15 residues. Trimming cost V 1 base and J 7 bases, with 14 bases left between them. CDR3 sequence reads: CASSQVGGARNIQYF. DNA for the CDR3: TGCGCCAGCAGCCAAGTTGGTGGGGCGCGGAACATTCAGTACTTC.

This clonotype has a count of ten or more. Here the CDR3 reads CASRRPTGGSEAFF. In nucleotides, the CDR3 is TGTGCCAGCAGGCGACCCACAGGGGGTAGTGAAGCTTTCTTT. The chain couples TRBV6-2 or TRBV6-3 to TRBJ1-1; the match to TRBD1 covers 8 bases. Looked up from germline, CDR1 is MNHEY and CDR2 is SVGEGT. The CDR3 is 14 residues long. After removal of 6 bases from V and 7 bases from J, the junction contained 10 bases not matched to a gene.

The sample holds many counts of this clonotype. The gene calls are TRBV28 and TRBJ1-1; D may be TRBD1 (5 bases). CDR3 length equals 13 residues. Deletions cut 6 bases from V and 1 base from J, with 9 bases between. Germline V gene lookup returns CDR1 MDHEN and CDR2 SYDVKM. The CDR3 nucleotides are TGTGCCAGCAGGAGGACACCGAACACTGAAGCTTTCTTT. Encoded protein: CASRRTPNTEAFF.

The rearrangement uses TRBV6-1 and TRBJ2-7; no reliable D call. The CDR3 sequence is 14 residues long. V was shortened by 4 bases and J by 1 base, with 11 bases between the two germline ends. Germline values: CDR1 MNHNS, CDR2 SASEGT. The CDR3 here is CASSGGRASYEQYF. Here the CDR3 DNA reads TGTGCCAGCAGTGGGGGAAGAGCGTCCTACGAGCAGTACTTC.

The sample holds many counts of this clonotype. The rearrangement uses TRBV28 and TRBJ2-7, with D unresolved. V gave up 6 bases and J gave up 2 bases, with 8 bases separating them. The CDR3 runs 12 residues. The germline V gene encodes CDR1 MDHEN and CDR2 SYDVKM. The CDR3 here is CASREKPYEQYF. The CDR3 bases are TGTGCCAGCAGAGAGAAACCCTACGAGCAGTACTTC.

This clonotype was counted a few times. V gene TRBV4-1 combines with J gene TRBJ2-5; D is perhaps TRBD2 (6 bases). Trimming took off 1 base at V and 1 base at J, with 16 bases between the two ends. The length of the CDR3 is 17 residues. The V gene's germline CDR1 is MGHRA and CDR2 YSYEKL. The CDR3 bases are TGCGCCAGCAGCCAAGGCGGGGCAGCCCTGTCCCAAGAGACCCAGTACTTC. This gives the protein CASSQGGAALSQETQYF.

This clonotype has more than one count but fewer than ten. This is likely an artifact of a read error, given a far larger clone one base away. V is TRBV11-2 and J is TRBJ2-5, with D uncertain. The length of the CDR3 is 11 residues. Per germline, CDR1 SGHAT and CDR2 FQNNGV. The CDR3 loop reads CASGLRETQYF. In nucleotides, the CDR3 is TGTGCCAGCGGCTTAAGAGAGACCCAGTACTTC.

This clonotype was seen ten or more times. The chain joins TRBV12-3 or TRBV12-4 to TRBJ1-5; D unclear. Trimming removed 2 bases at V and 0 bases at J, with 11 bases between. This CDR3 has 16 amino acids. The CDR3 loop is CASSLLPWNSNQPQHF. In nucleotides, the CDR3 is TGTGCCAGCAGTTTACTCCCCTGGAATAGCAATCAGCCCCAGCATTTT.

This clonotype was counted many times. The rearrangement joins TRBV28 to TRBJ2-7; D possibly corresponds to TRBD2 (5 bases). The CDR3 extends over 15 amino acids. Trimming pared 3 bases from V and 2 bases from J, leaving 14 bases between. Germline V gives CDR1 MDHEN, CDR2 SYDVKM. The CDR3 nucleotides read TGTGCCAGCAGTTTTCCGGGGTCCCCAACCTACGAGCAGTACTTC. Translation gives CASSFPGSPTYEQYF.

The chain combines TRBV6-5 with TRBJ1-5, with D possibly TRBD1 on 5 matching bases. Germline values: CDR1 MNHEY, CDR2 SVGAGI. Trimming shortened V by 2 bases and J by 5 bases, and 22 bases separated the two germline ends. This CDR3 has 18 residues. The DNA for the CDR3 is TGTGCCAGCAGTTACCGTTTTAAGTACTCGGGGGGGGATCAGCCCCAGCATTTT. Amino acid sequence: CASSYRFKYSGGDQPQHF.

This chain uses TRBV7-3 with TRBJ1-1, with 10 bases fitting TRBD1. CDR1 and CDR2 (germline): SGHTA, FQGTGA. The CDR3 covers 14 residues. The V and J ends lost 5 bases and 7 bases, in that order; junction bases with no gene match: 7. CDR3 region: CASSATGGLDEAFF. CDR3 bases: TGTGCCAGCAGCGCGACAGGGGGCCTGGATGAAGCTTTCTTT.

This clonotype was seen many times. The chain employs TRBV28 and TRBJ2-7, with D possibly matching TRBD2 (6 bases). Trimming cost V 10 bases and J 3 bases, with 16 bases left between them. Germline-derived CDR1 and CDR2 are MDHEN and SYDVKM. The CDR3 is 13 amino acids. The CDR3 region is CATDRAGHYEQYF. CDR3 in DNA: TGTGCCACCGACCGCGCGGGGCACTACGAGCAGTACTTC.